This T cell receptor (beta chain) was retrieved from a study of T cells in Graves' hyperthyroidism and ophthalmopathy. Study-wide findings and caveats: Stable hyperthyroidism and ophthalmopathy were separated using 13 V-J signatures.

TCR beta CDR3 regions were amplified from RNA. An initial round of RT-PCR targeting the TCR CDR3 relied on the HTBI primer set. TCRdb recomputed calls from the multiplex PCR reads with MiXCR, one row per CDR3 protein. The sample yields some 500,000 distinct CDR3 sequences, under 15% seen once. The CDR3 spans 14 residues. The J segment lost 4 bases and the V segment lost 3 bases, leaving 8 bases of the junction unmatched. The germline V gene has CDR1 DFQATT and CDR2 SNEGSKA (reference sequence). This clonotype has a count of ten or more. Its antigen is unidentified. This clonotype was sampled from a woman aged 18 to 35 with Graves' hyperthyroidism. The sample consisted of blood. The rearrangement links TRBV20-1 to TRBJ1-1, with 7 bases that match TRBD1. In nucleotides, the CDR3 is TGCAGTGCTAGCACCCTTACAGGGGCCACTGAAGCTTTCTTT. Encoded protein: CSASTLTGATEAFF.